This T cell receptor beta chain derives from a study of identical twins. This clonotype showed up many times. Germline-derived CDR1 and CDR2 are ENHRY and SYGVKD. Trimming removed 4 bases from V and 5 bases from J, with 15 bases in between. The CDR3 is made up of 14 amino acids. TCRdb recomputed calls from the 5' RACE reads with MiXCR, one row per CDR3 protein. The sample contains 350,000 to 450,000 distinct CDR3 sequences, around 20% of which appear only once. Sample: naive T cells sorted from blood. The rearrangement links TRBV10-3 to TRBJ2-7; D remains unclear. This clonotype was obtained from a man aged 45 to 65 in good health. CDR3 sequence: CAISAGPSLHEQYF. CDR3 bases: TGTGCCATCAGTGCCGGGCCTTCCCTCCACGAGCAGTACTTC.